This T cell receptor (beta chain) stems from a study of CD4 T cells in relation to SARS-CoV-2 and coronaviruses. Turning to the study itself: ViraFEST: approximately nine-day antigen culture of PBMCs, then TCR beta CDR3 sequencing. No peptide or an HIV-1 Nef peptide pool served as negative control. Study-wide findings and caveats: This crossreactivity analysis covered spike protein alone, no other viral proteins.

This CDR3 spans 12 amino acids. The germline V gene encodes CDR1 SEHNR and CDR2 FQNEAQ (reference sequence). V was pared by 6 bases and J by 3 bases, with 6 bases between. There are a few counts of this clone. Its antigen is as yet unknown. Profiled with immunoSEQ multiplex PCR; TCRdb holds only in-frame clones, not every one. The data hold about 16,000 clones, with roughly 82% observed a single time. Unexposed donor CD4+ T cells date from about 2011-2018, before the COVID-19 pandemic. Isolation of CD4+ T cells took place after approximately eleven days in culture. The gene calls are TRBV7-9 and TRBJ1-3; D remains ambiguous. Sequencing was done on a sample of CD4+ T cells from PBMCs, cultured in vitro. The receptor's source is a human donor in good health. The CDR3 loop reads CASRAGGNTIYF. As DNA, the CDR3 is TGTGCCAGCAGAGCTGGTGGAAACACCATATATTTT.